This T cell receptor (beta chain) originates from a study of human T cells and chemical hapten exposure. Study in general: Patients received weekly diphenylcyclopropenone doses to the scalp throughout the roughly 24-week study.

A note on this clonotype: Antigen unknown.

Time point: patch test 2, 6 weeks after DPC sensitization. Treatment described: therapeutic diphenylcyclopropenone sensitization with weekly scalp DPC. Someone pulled total RNA out of unfractionated whole blood. TCRdb ran MiXCR on the RACE reads and lists one entry per CDR3 protein. This sample carries about 40,000 distinct CDR3 sequences, roughly 3.3% of them seen once, and the ten largest clones take about 6.7%. The study's findings and limits: In comparison with controls, expanded TCRs gave rise to a significantly larger number of large CDR3 similarity clusters.

The receptor was isolated from a man aged 40-50 years with alopecia areata. Some clones in this sample may be carry-over from other donors' samples. This sample comprised whole blood, obtained in connection with sensitization to the hapten diphenylcyclopropenone (DPC).

The CDR3 DNA is TGCGCCAGCAGCCCCGGACAGGGGGCGAAAGTCGCCTATGGCTACACCTTC. It translates to CASSPGQGAKVAYGYTF. This chain joins TRBV5-1 and TRBJ1-2, with TRBD1 identical over 11 bases. Germline values: CDR1 SGHRS, CDR2 YFSETQ. CDR3 length: 17 residues. V gave up 4 bases and J gave up 4 bases; unmatched junction bases: 12.